These T cell receptor beta chains were read from a single sample in a study of read filtering for tumor transcriptome and immune sequencing. From the reads, TCRdb called clonotypes with MiXCR, one entry per CDR3 protein. Among under 150,000 distinct CDR3 sequences listed, approximately 13% were seen once. Sequenced material: a population of CD138-negative cells sorted from bone marrow. Receptor source: a donor over 35 with multiple myeloma. CDR3s include the opening cysteine and the closing phenylalanine or tryptophan.

v_gene: TRBV7-3
len: 17
CDR3aa: CASSLHQDGPSTDTQYF

v_gene: TRBV2
len: 14
CDR3aa: CASSWGLAGVEQFF

v_gene: TRBV7-2
len: 15
CDR3aa: CASSLRGQANTEAFF

v_gene: TRBV6-5
len: 15
CDR3aa: CASSYEGENTGELFF

v_gene: TRBV7-3
len: 17
CDR3aa: CASSLITAFPSYNEQFF

v_gene: TRBV7-9
len: 12
CDR3aa: CASSPNSDTQYF

v_gene: TRBV6-5
len: 15
CDR3aa: CASSYSFRTGREQYF

v_gene: TRBV4-2
len: 16
CDR3aa: CASSQEDLAGTDTQYF

v_gene: TRBV10-2
len: 12
CDR3aa: CASSEPPQPQHF

v_gene: TRBV27
len: 15
CDR3aa: CASSEGLTHYNEQFF

v_gene: TRBV6-2/TRBV6-3
len: 15
CDR3aa: CASSYPGLAVWEQYF

v_gene: TRBV10-3
len: 12
CDR3aa: CAISGSSYEQYF

v_gene: TRBV2
len: 13
CDR3aa: CASSEWAREKLFF

v_gene: TRBV6-2/TRBV6-3
len: 15
CDR3aa: CASSVDRERGQPQHF

v_gene: TRBV7-9
len: 17
CDR3aa: CASSLTSGRAFDYEQYF

v_gene: TRBV4-3
len: 15
CDR3aa: CASSQDLTGYNEQFF

v_gene: TRBV6-5
len: 15
CDR3aa: CASSRDRGWNTEAFF

v_gene: TRBV11-2
len: 15
CDR3aa: CASSLSTRFDKEQFF

v_gene: TRBV10-3
len: 15
CDR3aa: CAISDPGSSYNEQFF

v_gene: TRBV19
len: 16
CDR3aa: CASSMSTSGPADEQFF

v_gene: TRBV20-1
len: 15
CDR3aa: CSARDLKKSVYEQYF

v_gene: TRBV9
len: 15
CDR3aa: CASSVGAGRHYEQYF

v_gene: TRBV12-5
len: 14
CDR3aa: CASGPGQGTYEQYF

v_gene: TRBV4-1
len: 16
CDR3aa: CASSPQPLDRGSEAFF

v_gene: TRBV7-2
len: 16
CDR3aa: CASSLGLAGSSDTQYF

v_gene: TRBV20-1
len: 16
CDR3aa: CSANSLPGQGNQPQHF

v_gene: TRBV27
len: 17
CDR3aa: CASSSGTSGRSNNEQFF

v_gene: TRBV29-1
len: 14
CDR3aa: CSVVEIREVGEQFF

v_gene: TRBV12-3/TRBV12-4
len: 15
CDR3aa: CASSLGSSSYNEQFF

v_gene: TRBV20-1
len: 14
CDR3aa: CSARVGTGGETQYF

v_gene: TRBV29-1
len: 12
CDR3aa: CSVESVYNEQFF

v_gene: TRBV5-6
len: 18
CDR3aa: CASSFQASGIRSTDTQYF

v_gene: TRBV2
len: 13
CDR3aa: CASRGFSGNTIYF

v_gene: TRBV5-6
len: 19
CDR3aa: CASSPKTTARGGGTDTQYF

v_gene: TRBV20-1
len: 17
CDR3aa: CSAVDSGRAMGTDTQYF

v_gene: TRBV7-3
len: 15
CDR3aa: CASSLEGKGGTEAFF

v_gene: TRBV7-9
len: 13
CDR3aa: CASSLSSTDTQYF